This T cell receptor beta chain derives from a study of blood T cell repertoires in COVID-19. Libraries were prepared by immunoSEQ multiplex PCR; TCRdb keeps only in-frame clonotypes and omits some of them. The sample comprises some 330,000 clones, 70% to 90% of which are singletons, and 3.5% to 4% rests with the top ten. The J segment lost 0 bases and the V segment lost 1 base, leaving 5 bases of the junction unmatched. Germline CDR1 MNHEY, CDR2 SMNVEV (reference sequence). The CDR3 is made up of 17 amino acids. This clone was counted only a few times. This TCR was recovered from a woman aged 45-65 years with active or convalescent COVID-19. The chain employs TRBV27 and TRBJ2-1, with TRBD2 matching 8 bases. The sequenced material came from peripheral blood. The CDR3 DNA reads TGTGCCAGCAGTTTATTGACTAGCGTTAGCTCCTACAATGAGCAGTTCTTC. This codes for CASSLLTSVSSYNEQFF.